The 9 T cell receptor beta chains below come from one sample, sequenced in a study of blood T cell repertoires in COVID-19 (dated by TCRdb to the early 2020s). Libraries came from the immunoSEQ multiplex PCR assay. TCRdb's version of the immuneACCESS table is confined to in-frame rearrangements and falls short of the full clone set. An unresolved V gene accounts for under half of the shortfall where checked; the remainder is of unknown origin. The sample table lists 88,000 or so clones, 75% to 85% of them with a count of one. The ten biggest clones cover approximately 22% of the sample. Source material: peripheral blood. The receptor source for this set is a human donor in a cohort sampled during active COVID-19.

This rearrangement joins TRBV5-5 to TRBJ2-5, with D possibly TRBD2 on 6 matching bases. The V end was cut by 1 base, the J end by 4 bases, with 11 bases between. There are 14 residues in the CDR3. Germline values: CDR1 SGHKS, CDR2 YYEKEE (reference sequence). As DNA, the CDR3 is TGTGCCAGCAGCTTGTATGGGGGAGGAGAGACCCAGTACTTC. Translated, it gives CASSLYGGGETQYF. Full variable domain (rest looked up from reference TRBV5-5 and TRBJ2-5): DAGVTQSPTHLIKTRGQQVTLRCSPISGHKSVSWYQQVLGQGPQFIFQYYEKEERGRGNFPDRFSARQFPNYSSELNVNALLLGDSALYLCASSLYGGGETQYFGPGTRLLVL.

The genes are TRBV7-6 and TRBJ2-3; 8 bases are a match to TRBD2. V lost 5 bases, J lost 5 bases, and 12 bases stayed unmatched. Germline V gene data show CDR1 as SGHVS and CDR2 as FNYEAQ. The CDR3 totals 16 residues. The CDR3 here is CASSPRAGLVRDTQYF. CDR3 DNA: TGTGCCAGCAGCCCCCGGGCGGGACTAGTAAGAGATACGCAGTATTTT.

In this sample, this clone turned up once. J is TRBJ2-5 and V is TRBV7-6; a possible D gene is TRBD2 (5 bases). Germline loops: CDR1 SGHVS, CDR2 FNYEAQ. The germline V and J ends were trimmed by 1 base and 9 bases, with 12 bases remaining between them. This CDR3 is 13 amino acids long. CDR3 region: CASSLGSGMAQYF. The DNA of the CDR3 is TGTGCCAGCAGCTTAGGATCCGGGATGGCCCAGTACTTC.

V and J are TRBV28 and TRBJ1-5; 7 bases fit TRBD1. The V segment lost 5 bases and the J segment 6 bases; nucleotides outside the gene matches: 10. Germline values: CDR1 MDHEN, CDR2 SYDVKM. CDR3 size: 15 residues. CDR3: CASSEKTGWFQPQHF. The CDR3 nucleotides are TGTGCCAGCAGTGAAAAGACAGGGTGGTTTCAGCCCCAGCATTTT.

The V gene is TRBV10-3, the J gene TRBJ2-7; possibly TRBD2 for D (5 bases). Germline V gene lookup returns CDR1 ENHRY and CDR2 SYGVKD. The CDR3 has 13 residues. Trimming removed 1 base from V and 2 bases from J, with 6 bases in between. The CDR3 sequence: CAISEYGTYEQYF. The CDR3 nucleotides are TGTGCCATCAGTGAGTACGGGACCTACGAGCAGTACTTC.

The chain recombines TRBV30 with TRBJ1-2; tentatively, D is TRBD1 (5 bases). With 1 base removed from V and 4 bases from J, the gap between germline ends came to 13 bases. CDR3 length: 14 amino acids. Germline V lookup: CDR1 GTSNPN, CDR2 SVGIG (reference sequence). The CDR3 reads CAWSGGRGGYGYTF. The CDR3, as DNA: TGTGCCTGGAGTGGAGGGCGGGGGGGCTATGGCTACACCTTC.

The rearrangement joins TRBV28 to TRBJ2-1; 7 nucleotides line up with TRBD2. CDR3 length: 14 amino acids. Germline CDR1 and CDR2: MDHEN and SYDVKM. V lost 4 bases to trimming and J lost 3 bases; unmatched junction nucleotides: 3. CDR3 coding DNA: TGTGCCAGCAGTTCTGGGGGGGGCTACAATGAGCAGTTCTTC. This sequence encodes CASSSGGGYNEQFF. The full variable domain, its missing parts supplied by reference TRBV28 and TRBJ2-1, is DVKVTQSSRYLVKRTGEKVFLECVQDMDHENMFWYRQDPGLGLRLIYFSYDVKMKEKGDIPEGYSVSREKKERFSLILESASTNQTSMYLCASSSGGGYNEQFFGPGTRLTVL.

The CDR3 nucleotides are TGTGCCAGCAGCCAAGGGTTTCTCGGACTAGCGGGGCTCACCGGGGAGCTGTTTTTT. Encoded protein: CASSQGFLGLAGLTGELFF. V and J are TRBV4-2 and TRBJ2-2, with 12 bases that match TRBD2. Trimming took 1 base from V and 4 from J; bases not matched to a gene: 10. Germline CDR1 is LGHNA and CDR2 is YNFKEQ. There are 19 residues in the CDR3.

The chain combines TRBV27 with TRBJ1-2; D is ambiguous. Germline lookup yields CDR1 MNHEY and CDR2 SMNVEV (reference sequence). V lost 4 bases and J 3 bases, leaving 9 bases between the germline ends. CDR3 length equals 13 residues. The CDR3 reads CASSSNEDYGYTF. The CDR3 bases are TGTGCCAGCAGTTCAAACGAGGACTATGGCTACACCTTC.